The next 24 T cell receptor beta chains were all read from a single sample in a study of blood T cell repertoires in COVID-19 (dated by TCRdb to the early 2020s). Library preparation used the immunoSEQ multiplex PCR assay. TCRdb's version of the immuneACCESS table is confined to in-frame rearrangements and falls short of the full clone set. An unresolved V gene accounts for under half of the shortfall where checked; the remainder is of unknown origin. The sample has fewer than 300,000 clones on record, roughly 85% of them singletons. The ten largest make up around a tenth of the sample. Sample: peripheral blood. These receptor sequences come from a woman aged 45-59 years who had recovered from COVID-19.

The J gene is TRBJ2-7, the V gene TRBV19, with 7 bases aligning to TRBD2. In germline, CDR1 is LNHDA, CDR2 SQIVND (reference sequence). CDR3 length: 16 residues. J gave up 1 base and V 3 bases, and 9 bases lay outside the gene matches. CDR3 nucleotides: TGTGCCAGTAGTATCGCGGCTAGCGGAATTTCCTACGAGCAGTACTTC. Its translation: CASSIAASGISYEQYF.

The chain joins TRBV15 to TRBJ2-7; 9 bases line up with TRBD1. This CDR3 has 15 amino acids. The V segment lost 1 base and the J segment 5 bases; nucleotides outside the gene matches: 6. CDR1 is LNHNV, CDR2 YYDKDF, per germline (reference sequence). The CDR3 DNA follows: TGTGCCACCAGCAGAGTTACAGGGGGCTTCAACGAGCAGTACTTC. It codes for CATSRVTGGFNEQYF.

This chain connects TRBV7-2 to TRBJ2-5; D is perhaps TRBD2 (5 bases). Trimming took off 3 bases at V and 4 bases at J, with 12 bases between the two ends. This CDR3 has 14 amino acids. Germline V gives CDR1 SGHTA, CDR2 FQGNSA. Here the CDR3 reads CASSFAGFGETQYF. The CDR3 DNA is TGTGCCAGCAGCTTCGCGGGCTTCGGAGAGACCCAGTACTTC.

J is TRBJ1-2 and V is TRBV5-4; tentative D call: TRBD1 (5 bases). Germline-derived CDR1 and CDR2 are SGHNT and YYREEE (reference sequence). CDR3 length: 14 amino acids. Trimming pared 4 bases from V and 3 bases from J, leaving 13 bases between. CDR3 protein: CASSRDSSDYGYTF. Here the CDR3 DNA reads TGTGCCAGCAGCCGGGACTCCTCCGACTATGGCTACACCTTC.

This clone was observed a handful of times. The chain has TRBV4-3 and TRBJ1-5; D is possibly TRBD1 (5 bases). Deletions cut 6 bases from V and 3 bases from J, with 15 bases between. The V gene's germline CDR1 is LGHNA and CDR2 YSLEER. The CDR3 is made up of 15 amino acids. Written as DNA, the CDR3 is TGCGCCAGCAGACAAACAGACAGATCCAATCAGCCCCAGCATTTT. Amino acid sequence: CASRQTDRSNQPQHF.

V gene TRBV7-3 combines with J gene TRBJ2-1, with 10 bases fitting TRBD1. V shed 4 bases, J shed 5 bases, and the junction held 5 bases outside the gene matches. This CDR3 spans 15 amino acids. Germline CDR1 reads SGHTA; CDR2 reads FQGTGA. CDR3 protein: CASSSSDRGHNEQFF. The CDR3 DNA is TGTGCCAGCAGCTCTAGCGACAGGGGGCACAATGAGCAGTTCTTC.

This clone has only one observation. The chain couples TRBV5-4 to TRBJ2-7; TRBD1 agrees at 12 bases. The CDR3 spans 16 residues. V was pared by 5 bases and J by 2 bases, with 8 bases of the junction left unmatched. Germline V gene lookup returns CDR1 SGHNT and CDR2 YYREEE (reference sequence). CDR3 protein: CASSPGDRGPPYEQYF. In DNA, the CDR3 is TGTGCCAGCAGTCCGGGGGACAGGGGGCCGCCCTACGAGCAGTACTTC. Looking up the rest from reference TRBV5-4 and TRBJ2-7 gives the full variable domain: ETGVTQSPTHLIKTRGQQVTLRCSSQSGHNTVSWYQQALGQGPQFIFQYYREEENGRGNFPPRFSGLQFPNYSSELNVNALELDDSALYLCASSPGDRGPPYEQYFGPGTRLTVT.

The J gene is TRBJ2-7, the V gene TRBV6-2 or TRBV6-3; the match to TRBD2 covers 8 bases. After removal of 4 bases from V and 4 bases from J, the junction contained 6 bases not matched to a gene. This CDR3 is 14 amino acids long. From germline, CDR1 is MNHEY and CDR2 SVGEGT. The CDR3 sequence is CASSSVAGSYEQYF. For the CDR3, the DNA is TGTGCCAGCAGTTCGGTAGCGGGATCGTACGAGCAGTACTTC.

In DNA, the CDR3 is TGTGCCAGCAGCTTACTAACTACCTCCTACAATGAGCAGTTCTTC. Translation gives CASSLLTTSYNEQFF. This chain connects TRBV7-3 to TRBJ2-1; no definite D call. Per germline, CDR1 SGHTA and CDR2 FQGTGA. There are 15 residues in the CDR3. Trimming took off 2 bases at V and 0 bases at J, with 8 bases between the two ends.

The genes are TRBV5-1 and TRBJ2-7; 12 bases are shared with TRBD2. Germline trimming cut 0 bases from V and 2 bases from J; bases unmatched to any gene: 6. The CDR3 spans 17 residues. CDR1 is SGHRS, CDR2 YFSETQ, per germline. CDR3 loop: CASSLGLAGAVTYEQYF. The CDR3 coding sequence is TGCGCCAGCAGCTTGGGACTAGCGGGGGCAGTTACCTACGAGCAGTACTTC.

This chain joins TRBV29-1 and TRBJ1-3; unclear D gene. The V end lost 7 bases, the J end lost 0 bases, and 7 bases lay between the germline ends. Germline CDR1 is SQVTM and CDR2 is ANQGSEA. The CDR3 runs 12 residues. CDR3: CSATISGNTIYF. The CDR3 coding sequence is TGCAGCGCCACAATCTCTGGAAACACCATATATTTT.

The chain joins TRBV4-1 to TRBJ1-6; no definite D call. Germline V gives CDR1 MGHRA, CDR2 YSYEKL. V lost 5 bases, J lost 3 bases, and 11 bases lay in between. The CDR3 runs 15 residues. The CDR3 region has the DNA TGCGCCAGCAGCTACCGGACTGACTATAATTCACCCCTCCACTTT. Translating gives CASSYRTDYNSPLHF.

The chain recombines TRBV7-9 with TRBJ2-5; 7 positions agree with TRBD1. After removal of 5 bases from V and 0 bases from J, the junction contained 12 bases not matched to a gene. Germline values: CDR1 SEHNR, CDR2 FQNEAQ (reference sequence). The CDR3 extends over 17 amino acids. The CDR3 here is CASSPATGFTDQETQYF. Here the CDR3 DNA reads TGTGCCAGCAGCCCAGCGACAGGGTTTACGGACCAAGAGACCCAGTACTTC.

V gene TRBV3-1 (or the pseudogene TRBV3-2) combines with J gene TRBJ2-4; TRBD1 matches 7 bases. Looked up from germline, CDR1 is LGHDT and CDR2 is YNNKEL (reference sequence). V trimming: 1 base; J trimming: 3 bases; junction bases outside the gene matches: 3. The CDR3 extends over 15 amino acids. The CDR3 DNA reads as TGTGCCAGCAGCCAAGCAGGGGGTGGCAAAAACATTCAGTACTTC. Its protein is CASSQAGGGKNIQYF.

This clone was found many times. This chain links TRBV2 with TRBJ1-1; no clear D gene. The germline V and J ends were trimmed by 6 bases and 4 bases, with 6 bases remaining between them. Germline V gene lookup returns CDR1 SNHLY and CDR2 FYNNEI. The CDR3 covers 11 residues. As DNA, the CDR3 is TGTGCCAGCAGCCGGGTCACTGAAGCTTTCTTT. Amino acid sequence: CASSRVTEAFF. The variable domain in full, completed from reference TRBV2 and TRBJ1-1, reads EPEVTQTPSHQVTQMGQEVILRCVPISNHLYFYWYRQILGQKVEFLVSFYNNEISEKSEIFDDQFSVERPDGSNFTLKIRSTKLEDSAMYFCASSRVTEAFFGQGTRLTVV.

This clone was seen more than once but under ten times. The genes are TRBV5-1 and TRBJ1-2, with D possibly TRBD1 on 6 matching bases. V lost 0 bases, J lost 5 bases, and 8 bases lay in between. Germline CDR1 reads SGHRS; CDR2 reads YFSETQ. The CDR3 covers 13 residues. This CDR3 is CASSLGQEYGYTF. In DNA, the CDR3 is TGCGCCAGCAGCTTGGGACAGGAGTATGGCTACACCTTC. The entire variable domain, with the rest obtained from reference TRBV5-1 and TRBJ1-2, is as follows: KAGVTQTPRYLIKTRGQQVTLSCSPISGHRSVSWYQQTPGQGLQFLFEYFSETQRNKGNFPGRFSGRQFSNSRSEMNVSTLELGDSALYLCASSLGQEYGYTFGSGTRLTVV.

This clone was observed once. Here the CDR3 DNA reads TGTGCCACCTCCGACGTGCGGGCCGATGGGGAGACCCAGTACTTC. It translates to CATSDVRADGETQYF. V gene TRBV24-1 combines with J gene TRBJ2-5; perhaps TRBD2 as D (5 bases). This CDR3 is built from 15 residues. V shed 9 bases and J shed 5 bases, with 21 bases lying between them. CDR1 KGHDR and CDR2 SFDVKD come from the germline V gene.

This clone was picked up one time. The chain employs TRBV6-5 and TRBJ2-3; 9 bases match TRBD2. The CDR3 contains 16 residues. CDR1 is MNHEY and CDR2 is SVGAGI in the germline V gene. Unmatched junction bases numbered 6, after V lost 4 bases and J lost 1 base. The CDR3, as DNA: TGTGCCAGCAGTTCCGTAGCGGGAGTCCGCACAGATACGCAGTATTTT. This sequence encodes CASSSVAGVRTDTQYF.

This clone was seen a single time. The CDR3 bases are TGCGCCAGCAGTCGACTAGCGGGAGACTCATACAATGAGCAGTTCTTC. Amino acid sequence: CASSRLAGDSYNEQFF. The chain couples TRBV4-3 to TRBJ2-1, with 12 bases that match TRBD2. Unmatched junction bases numbered 7, after V lost 6 bases and J lost 4 bases. The CDR3 loop spans 16 amino acids. Germline loops: CDR1 LGHNA, CDR2 YSLEER.

The rearrangement joins TRBV24-1 to TRBJ2-2; 7 positions agree with TRBD1. Per germline, CDR1 KGHDR and CDR2 SFDVKD. V was pared by 0 bases and J by 5 bases, with 8 bases of the junction left unmatched. The CDR3 has 17 amino acids. The CDR3 nucleotides read TGTGCCACCAGTGATTTGCCGAAGACAGGGATAACCGGGGAGCTGTTTTTT. Translating gives CATSDLPKTGITGELFF.

This chain uses TRBV15 with TRBJ2-7; 10 bases map to TRBD2. Trimming removed 1 base from V and 3 bases from J; junction bases left unmatched: 3. Germline V CDR1 and CDR2: LNHNV, YYDKDF (reference sequence). CDR3 length: 15 residues. CDR3 amino acids: CATSRAASGSYEQYF. The DNA for the CDR3 is TGTGCCACCAGCAGAGCCGCTAGCGGGAGCTACGAGCAGTACTTC.

This chain uses TRBV28 with TRBJ2-1; 12 nucleotides agree with TRBD2. Per the germline V gene, CDR1 is MDHEN and CDR2 is SYDVKM. CDR3 length: 18 residues. J was trimmed by 0 bases and V by 5 bases; bases with no gene match: 8. CDR3 bases: TGTGCCAGCAGTCTACTAGCGGGAGGTCGTAGCTCCTACAATGAGCAGTTCTTC. Its translation is CASSLLAGGRSSYNEQFF.

This chain joins TRBV27 and TRBJ2-5; 8 bases map to TRBD1. CDR1 is MNHEY, CDR2 SMNVEV, per germline (reference sequence). There are 16 residues in the CDR3. The V gene end was trimmed by 4 bases and the J gene end by 5 bases; junction bases not matched to a gene: 12. The CDR3 DNA is TGTGCCAGCAGTTCCATTAGACGGACAGGGACGGAGACCCAGTACTTC. It is translated as CASSSIRRTGTETQYF.

The chain employs TRBV27 and TRBJ2-1, with unresolved D. Per germline, CDR1 MNHEY and CDR2 SMNVEV (reference sequence). There are 16 residues in the CDR3. V lost 1 base and J lost 0, with 10 bases in between. The CDR3 nucleotides are TGTGCCAGCAGTTTATGGGCCGGTAGCTCCTACAATGAGCAGTTCTTC. This gives the protein CASSLWAGSSYNEQFF.